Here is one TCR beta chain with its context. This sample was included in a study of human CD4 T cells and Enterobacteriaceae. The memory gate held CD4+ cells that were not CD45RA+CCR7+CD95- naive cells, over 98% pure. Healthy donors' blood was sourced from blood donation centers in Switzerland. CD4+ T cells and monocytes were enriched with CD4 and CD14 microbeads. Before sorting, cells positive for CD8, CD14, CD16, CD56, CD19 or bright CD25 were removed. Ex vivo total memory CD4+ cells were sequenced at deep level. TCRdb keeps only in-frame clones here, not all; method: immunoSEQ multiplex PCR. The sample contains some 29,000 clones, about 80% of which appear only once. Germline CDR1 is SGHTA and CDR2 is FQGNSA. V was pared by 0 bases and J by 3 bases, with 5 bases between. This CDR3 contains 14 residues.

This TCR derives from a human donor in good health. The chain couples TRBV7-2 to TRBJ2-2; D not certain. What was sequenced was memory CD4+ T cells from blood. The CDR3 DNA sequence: TGTGCCAGCAGCTTAGCACCATACACCGGGGAGCTGTTTTTT. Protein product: CASSLAPYTGELFF.